A single sample gave rise to the 5 T cell receptor beta chains below, sequenced in a study of shared clonotypes between healthy human individuals. Repertoires were generated with immunoSEQ multiplex PCR, while TCRdb's copy carries only in-frame clones and drops some. The profile shows approximately 1.4 million clones, around 98% of them singletons. The sequenced material came from naive CD4+ T cells sorted from blood. Subset: CD45RA+ positively selected. The receptors were gathered from a man aged 25 to 45 in good health.

The chain links TRBV11-2 to TRBJ2-1; D unresolved. This CDR3 is built from 11 residues. From germline, CDR1 is SGHAT and CDR2 FQNNGV. Trimming left V 2 bases short and J 8 bases short, with 4 bases between. The CDR3 spells CASSLLHEQFF. Here the CDR3 DNA reads TGTGCCAGCAGCTTACTCCATGAGCAGTTCTTC.

With regard to this clone: The sample holds other DNA sequences that translate to the same CDR3. V usage is TRBV5-1 and J usage is TRBJ1-4; D is unresolved. Germline lookup yields CDR1 SGHRS and CDR2 YFSETQ. Deletions cut 0 bases from V and 8 bases from J, with 8 bases between. The CDR3 sequence is 13 residues long. The CDR3 loop is CASSLGPGEKLFF. CDR3 in DNA: TGCGCCAGCAGCTTGGGACCGGGCGAAAAACTGTTTTTT.

This chain joins TRBV19 and TRBJ2-2; D is unclear. Germline CDR1 reads LNHDA; CDR2 reads SQIVND (reference sequence). V lost 4 bases and J lost 6, with 15 bases in between. The CDR3 extends over 15 amino acids. The CDR3 region has the DNA TGTGCCAGTAGTACGACCGGGCAAATCTCCGGGGAGCTGTTTTTT. Its protein product is CASSTTGQISGELFF. Full variable domain (missing parts from reference TRBV19 and TRBJ2-2): DGGITQSPKYLFRKEGQNVTLSCEQNLNHDAMYWYRQDPGQGLRLIYYSQIVNDFQKGDIAEGYSVSREKKESFPLTVTSAQKNPTAFYLCASSTTGQISGELFFGEGSRLTVL.

The J gene is TRBJ2-2, the V gene TRBV18; 8 bases align to TRBD1. The CDR3 is made up of 14 amino acids. V trimming: 6 bases; J trimming: 3 bases; junction bases outside the gene matches: 3. CDR1 is KGHSH and CDR2 is LQKENI in the germline V gene. CDR3 protein: CASSGQVYTGELFF. The CDR3 region has the DNA TGTGCCAGCTCGGGACAGGTATACACCGGGGAGCTGTTTTTT.

The V gene is TRBV10-3, the J gene TRBJ2-7; D unresolved. V lost 1 base and J lost 1, with 8 bases in between. The CDR3 spans 14 residues. Germline CDR1 and CDR2: ENHRY and SYGVKD. CDR3 amino acids: CAISEFHTSYEQYF. DNA of the CDR3: TGTGCCATCAGTGAGTTCCACACTTCCTACGAGCAGTACTTC.